The following is a T cell receptor beta chain sequence with its context. This specimen belongs to a study of shared T cell receptors in the human thymus. Sequencing used immunoSEQ multiplex PCR; TCRdb keeps in-frame clones, though not all of them. The data contain about 730,000 clones, 70% to 90% of them singletons. These data also formed part of another study, on human thymus T cells.

The sequencing input was thymocytes. This receptor was taken from a girl under three years old with a congenital heart defect.

The CDR3 loop is CASSFRDSPFHPYGYTF. Here the CDR3 DNA reads TGTGCCAGCAGCTTCCGGGATTCCCCATTTCATCCCTATGGCTACACCTTC. V usage is TRBV14 and J usage is TRBJ1-2; D not resolved. Deletions cut 5 bases from V and 4 bases from J, with 23 bases between. CDR3 size: 17 residues. CDR1 and CDR2 from the germline V gene are SGHDN and FVKESK.